These T cell receptor beta chains were read from a single sample in a study of T cells after yellow fever vaccination. TCRdb itself ran the 5' RACE reads through MiXCR, one entry per CDR3 protein. The sample lists about 74,000 distinct CDR3 sequences; more than 5.5% were seen once. Sequencing used CD8+ T cells sorted from PBMCs, obtained around 5 days after the first yellow fever vaccination. Source of these receptors: a man younger than 35 who received the YFV17D yellow fever vaccine. The CDR3 runs from the conserved cysteine through the conserved F or W. D genes are given only for firm matches. The size entry is marked missing in some rows and otherwise reads once, few, many or a size class.

J: TRBJ2-7; D: NA; size: many; V: TRBV4-3; CDR3: CASSQSPSHEQYF; DNA: TGCGCCAGCAGCCAATCTCCATCCCACGAGCAGTACTTC
J: TRBJ2-1; D: TRBD2; size: few; V: TRBV12-3/TRBV12-4; CDR3: CASTIDLAGGNEQFF; DNA: TGTGCCAGCACCATCGACCTAGCGGGGGGTAATGAGCAGTTCTTC
J: TRBJ1-2; D: TRBD1; size: few; V: TRBV4-1; CDR3: CASSQGQGAVGYGYTF; DNA: TGCGCCAGCAGCCAAGGACAGGGGGCGGTAGGGTATGGCTACACCTTC
J: TRBJ2-3; D: NA; size: few; V: TRBV4-1; CDR3: CASSQGGYPNTQYF; DNA: TGCGCCAGCAGCCAAGGAGGTTACCCTAATACGCAGTATTTT
J: TRBJ1-1; D: TRBD1; size: NA; V: TRBV27; CDR3: CASSLTGAVAFF; DNA: TGTGCCAGCAGTTTGACAGGGGCCGTCGCTTTCTTT
J: TRBJ2-1; D: NA; size: many; V: TRBV11-2; CDR3: CASGKVLEDEQFF; DNA: TGTGCCAGCGGCAAGGTCTTAGAGGATGAGCAGTTCTTC
J: TRBJ2-7; D: NA; size: NA; V: TRBV19; CDR3: CATAPARGDYEQYF; DNA: TGTGCCACCGCCCCGGCGAGAGGGGACTACGAGCAGTACTTC
J: TRBJ1-2; D: NA; size: few; V: TRBV27; CDR3: CASSITGSHRYGYTF; DNA: TGTGCCAGCAGTATAACAGGGTCGCATCGCTATGGCTACACCTTC
J: TRBJ1-5; D: NA; size: many; V: TRBV15; CDR3: CATSRGIGNQPQHF; DNA: TGTGCCACCAGTAGAGGGATTGGCAATCAGCCCCAGCATTTT
J: TRBJ2-3; D: NA; size: NA; V: TRBV12-3/TRBV12-4; CDR3: CASKDRDSPIEDTQYF; DNA: TGTGCCAGCAAGGACCGGGACTCCCCCATAGAAGATACGCAGTATTTT
J: TRBJ1-5; D: NA; size: many; V: TRBV12-3/TRBV12-4; CDR3: CASRESSGGIGNQPQHF; DNA: TGTGCCAGCAGGGAGAGTTCCGGCGGCATAGGGAATCAGCCCCAGCATTTT
J: TRBJ2-3; D: NA; size: NA; V: TRBV7-6; CDR3: CASSDAGLTDTQYF; DNA: TGTGCCAGCAGCGACGCCGGCCTCACAGATACGCAGTATTTT
J: TRBJ2-5; D: TRBD2; size: NA; V: TRBV12-3/TRBV12-4; CDR3: CASNPGTSGAMGETQYF; DNA: TGTGCCAGCAATCCCGGGACTAGCGGGGCTATGGGGGAGACCCAGTACTTC
J: TRBJ1-2; D: NA; size: many; V: TRBV10-3; CDR3: CAISESSANYGYTF; DNA: TGTGCCATCAGTGAGTCGTCAGCTAACTATGGCTACACCTTC
J: TRBJ1-2; D: NA; size: few; V: TRBV20-1; CDR3: CSAVAQRNYGYTF; DNA: TGCAGTGCGGTGGCACAGCGCAACTATGGCTACACCTTC